One and the same sample provided the 19 T cell receptor beta chains below, sequenced in a study of Ad26.COV2.S vaccination and SARS-CoV-2 variants. This table comes from immunoSEQ multiplex PCR, and its TCRdb copy is limited to in-frame clones, with some not included. This repertoire shows roughly 420,000 clones, about 88% found once; its top ten account for about 2.5%. Documented treatment: 19 received Ad26.COV2.S at low or high dose, single or two shots; 5 received placebo; per-sample allocation not given. On day 63 after the first injection, vaccine and placebo recipients gave samples. The material was peripheral blood, obtained in a trial of Ad26.COV2.S vaccine versus placebo. All receptors derive from a person aged 18-65 years who received the Ad26.COV2.S COVID-19 vaccine or a placebo.

V gene TRBV9 combines with J gene TRBJ1-4, with TRBD1 matching over 7 bases. Germline CDR1 is SGDLS and CDR2 is YYNGEE. The CDR3 consists of 13 residues. J lost 4 bases, V lost 3 bases, and 0 bases had no gene match. DNA for the CDR3: TGTGCCAGCAGCGACAGGGGTAATGAAAAACTGTTTTTT. The encoded protein is CASSDRGNEKLFF.

The J gene is TRBJ2-1, the V gene TRBV12-3 or TRBV12-4; D remains ambiguous. V was clipped by 5 bases and J by 7 bases, with 6 bases between them. CDR3 length equals 11 residues. The CDR3 protein is CASSQINEQFF. The CDR3 nucleotides read TGTGCCAGCAGTCAAATTAATGAGCAGTTCTTC.

This clone was found once. The rearrangement links TRBV5-1 to TRBJ1-2; D is ambiguous. The CDR3 contains 16 residues. The ends were cut back, 1 base at V and 5 bases at J, with 18 bases in the middle. In germline, CDR1 is SGHRS, CDR2 YFSETQ. CDR3 nucleotides: TGCGCCAGCAGCTTGAGTCTACAGACCTTTGGATATGGCTACACCTTC. Its protein is CASSLSLQTFGYGYTF.

The V call is TRBV7-6, the J call TRBJ1-3; D may be TRBD1 (5 bases). The germline CDR1 and CDR2 sequences are SGHVS and FNYEAQ. The CDR3 is 16 amino acids. Trimming pared 1 base from V and 0 bases from J, leaving 10 bases between. The CDR3 coding sequence is TGTGCCAGCAGCTTAGGGAGGGGACTCTCTGGAAACACCATATATTTT. Its protein is CASSLGRGLSGNTIYF.

The chain carries TRBV28 and TRBJ1-1, with TRBD1 as a possible D gene (6 bases). The CDR3 has 15 residues. CDR1 is MDHEN, CDR2 SYDVKM, per germline. With 3 bases removed from V and 1 base from J, the gap between germline ends came to 12 bases. CDR3 sequence (DNA): TGTGCCAGCAGTTTCCTGCGGGGGGCGAACACTGAAGCTTTCTTT. Its protein is CASSFLRGANTEAFF.

The table lists this clone with a count of one. V usage is TRBV5-1 and J usage is TRBJ2-1; TRBD2 aligns across 11 bases. This CDR3 contains 15 residues. Trimming at V came to 4 bases and at J to 4 bases, leaving 4 bases not matched to a gene. Germline V lookup: CDR1 SGHRS, CDR2 YFSETQ. The CDR3: CASSGVAGGYNEQFF. In DNA, the CDR3 is TGCGCCAGCAGCGGGGTAGCGGGAGGGTACAATGAGCAGTTCTTC.

The chain recombines TRBV11-2 with TRBJ2-1; the match to TRBD2 covers 9 bases. The CDR3 totals 17 residues. The germline V gene has CDR1 SGHAT and CDR2 FQNNGV. V was clipped by 1 base and J by 5 bases; unmatched bases: 9. The CDR3 nucleotides read TGTGCCAGCAGCTTAGCCTATAGCGGGGGACCGAACAATGAGCAGTTCTTC. It is translated as CASSLAYSGGPNNEQFF.

The rearrangement links TRBV7-2 to TRBJ2-5; TRBD2 aligns across 9 bases. Germline trimming cut 6 bases from V and 0 bases from J; bases unmatched to any gene: 14. CDR1 and CDR2 (germline): SGHTA, FQGNSA. This CDR3 has 18 amino acids. The CDR3 bases are TGTGCCAGCAGTTTAATCAGTTGGACTAGCGCCCACCAAGAGACCCAGTACTTC. Protein product: CASSLISWTSAHQETQYF.

This clone was seen only once. The gene calls are TRBV27 and TRBJ1-1, with D unclear. The V gene lost 3 bases and the J gene lost 6 bases, with 11 bases spanning the gap. The CDR3 extends over 13 amino acids. The germline CDR1 and CDR2 sequences are MNHEY and SMNVEV (reference sequence). CDR3 sequence: CASSFSGVPEAFF. The CDR3 bases are TGTGCCAGCAGTTTTTCGGGAGTACCTGAAGCTTTCTTT.

The rearrangement links TRBV10-3 to TRBJ1-6; D gene unclear. This CDR3 is built from 15 residues. Per the germline V gene, CDR1 is ENHRY and CDR2 is SYGVKD. The germline V and J ends were trimmed by 0 bases and 8 bases, with 11 bases remaining between them. The CDR3 loop reads CAISESPQYHSPLHF. For the CDR3, the DNA is TGTGCCATCAGTGAGTCACCTCAGTATCATTCACCCCTCCACTTT.

The table lists this clone with a count of one. The chain carries TRBV29-1 and TRBJ1-2; D unclear. Trimming removed 4 bases at V and 3 bases at J, with 9 bases between. The CDR3 extends over 12 amino acids. The germline V gene has CDR1 SQVTM and CDR2 ANQGSEA. The CDR3 nucleotides read TGCAGCGTTGTGGTTGTCGACTATGGCTACACCTTC. Encoded protein: CSVVVVDYGYTF.

The chain joins TRBV5-5 to TRBJ2-7; 9 nucleotides align to TRBD1. The V segment lost 0 bases and the J segment 1 base; nucleotides outside the gene matches: 8. CDR1 is SGHKS and CDR2 is YYEKEE in the germline V gene (reference sequence). This CDR3 comprises 17 residues. DNA for the CDR3: TGTGCCAGCAGCTTGGCAGGGACAGGGACCTTGTCCTACGAGCAGTACTTC. As protein: CASSLAGTGTLSYEQYF.

The CDR3 DNA follows: TGTGCCAGCAGCTTGGGCCCAGGGGCAGAGACCCAGTACTTC. Translated: CASSLGPGAETQYF. The V gene is TRBV5-5, the J gene TRBJ2-5; D might be TRBD1 (6 bases). The CDR3 extends over 14 amino acids. CDR1 SGHKS and CDR2 YYEKEE come from the germline V gene (reference sequence). Trimming pared 0 bases from V and 4 bases from J, leaving 10 bases between. The full variable domain, rest sourced from reference TRBV5-5 and TRBJ2-5, is DAGVTQSPTHLIKTRGQQVTLRCSPISGHKSVSWYQQVLGQGPQFIFQYYEKEERGRGNFPDRFSARQFPNYSSELNVNALLLGDSALYLCASSLGPGAETQYFGPGTRLLVL.

V gene TRBV5-1 combines with J gene TRBJ1-6; TRBD1 matches at 8 bases. This CDR3 region has 18 residues. Germline-derived CDR1 and CDR2 are SGHRS and YFSETQ. V lost 4 bases, J lost 0 bases, and 9 bases stayed unmatched. CDR3 nucleotide sequence: TGCGCCAGCAGCCCCGGGACAGGCCAAATCTCCTATAATTCACCCCTCCACTTT. It encodes CASSPGTGQISYNSPLHF.

The chain has TRBV6-4 and TRBJ1-6; a weak D match, TRBD1 (6 bases). The V gene's germline CDR1 is MRHNA and CDR2 SNTAGT. V lost 4 bases and J lost 7, with 8 bases in between. This CDR3 is 13 amino acids long. CDR3 sequence: CASSVGANSPLHF. In DNA, the CDR3 is TGTGCCAGCAGTGTGGGGGCCAATTCACCCCTCCACTTT.

CDR3 sequence (DNA): TGTGCCAGCAGGTCTAGCGGGGGCCCCTACAATGAGCAGTTCTTC. Amino acid sequence: CASRSSGGPYNEQFF. The rearrangement uses TRBV6-5 and TRBJ2-1; 10 nucleotides match TRBD2. Germline assignment: CDR1 MNHEY and CDR2 SVGAGI. V shed 6 bases, J shed 2 bases, and the junction held 4 bases outside the gene matches. The length of the CDR3 is 15 residues.

The chain uses TRBV10-3 and TRBJ1-1; the D is unclear. Germline V gene data show CDR1 as ENHRY and CDR2 as SYGVKD. The CDR3 is 14 residues long. V lost 9 bases and J lost 0, with 14 bases in between. The CDR3 spells CAIKNRDMNTEAFF. The CDR3 DNA sequence: TGTGCCATAAAAAACAGAGACATGAACACTGAAGCTTTCTTT.

The gene calls are TRBV10-2 and TRBJ1-5; D is possibly TRBD1 (5 bases). The CDR3 totals 15 residues. Trimming stripped 0 bases from V and 3 bases from J, with 9 bases between. Germline V gene lookup returns CDR1 WSHSY and CDR2 SAAADI. CDR3 protein: CASSESDSPNQPQHF. CDR3 nucleotides: TGCGCCAGCAGTGAGTCTGACAGTCCCAATCAGCCCCAGCATTTT.

This clone appeared a single time. V gene TRBV9 combines with J gene TRBJ1-2, with 7 bases fitting TRBD1. The length of the CDR3 is 15 residues. CDR1 is SGDLS and CDR2 is YYNGEE in the germline V gene. V dropped 2 bases and J dropped 3; count of bases not matched to a gene: 7. The CDR3 is CASSVQAGGHYGYTF. The CDR3 bases are TGTGCCAGCAGCGTTCAAGCAGGGGGGCACTATGGCTACACCTTC. Full variable domain (missing parts from reference TRBV9 and TRBJ1-2): DSGVTQTPKHLITATGQRVTLRCSPRSGDLSVYWYQQSLDQGLQFLIQYYNGEERAKGNILERFSAQQFPDLHSELNLSSLELGDSALYFCASSVQAGGHYGYTFGSGTRLTVV.